What follows are 24 T cell receptor beta chains derived from one specimen sequenced in a study of blood T cells in healthy people across ages (dated by TCRdb to about 2015). Library preparation was by 5' RACE. Instrument on record: Illumina HiSeq 2500. A second PCR of about 6 to 11 cycles was performed with a sample-barcoded 5' primer and a J-beta primer mix. TCRdb took the public reads, trimmed them with fastp at Q25, ran MiXCR for clone calling and kept in-frame beta chains. A single entry per CDR3 protein holds the most common genes and DNA from its merged rows. The sample table contains about 1.1 million distinct CDR3 sequences; only one count was recorded for 35% to 40% of them. The ten largest make up approximately 14% of the sample. The specimen was blood. These receptors came from a man between 18 and 29 years old in good health.

The rearrangement uses TRBV4-1 and TRBJ2-3, with D unresolved. V lost 0 bases to trimming and J lost 6 bases, with 13 bases between them. Per germline, CDR1 MGHRA and CDR2 YSYEKL. There are 15 residues in the CDR3. CDR3 loop: CASSQDPVGLDTQYF. The DNA of the CDR3 is TGCGCCAGCAGCCAAGATCCGGTAGGGTTGGATACGCAGTATTTT.

Only a few counts were recorded for this clonotype. The J gene is TRBJ1-4, the V gene TRBV4-2; no reliable D call. Germline CDR1 LGHNA, CDR2 YNFKEQ. This CDR3 spans 17 amino acids. V lost 2 bases and J lost 0, with 13 bases in between. The CDR3 loop is CASSQQISPSTNEKLFF. In DNA form, the CDR3 reads TGTGCCAGCAGCCAACAGATAAGCCCGTCAACTAATGAAAAACTGTTTTTT.

The V and J genes are TRBV20-1 and TRBJ1-4, with 11 bases lining up with TRBD1. Trimming removed 0 bases from V and 8 bases from J; junction bases left unmatched: 8. Germline V lookup: CDR1 DFQATT, CDR2 SNEGSKA (reference sequence). This CDR3 region has 16 residues. CDR3 amino acids: CSARDPGTGGIEKLFF. The CDR3 nucleotides read TGCAGTGCTAGAGATCCCGGGACAGGGGGGATCGAAAAACTGTTTTTT.

The V and J genes are TRBV7-9 and TRBJ1-4; 7 bases map to TRBD1. CDR3 length: 16 amino acids. J was trimmed by 6 bases and V by 4 bases; bases with no gene match: 11. Germline values: CDR1 SEHNR, CDR2 FQNEAQ (reference sequence). CDR3 loop: CASSSSSTGRDEKLFF. The CDR3 bases are TGTGCCAGCAGCTCGAGTTCGACAGGGCGGGATGAAAAACTGTTTTTT.

CDR3 residues: CASRSDRGIYGQYF. The CDR3 region has the DNA TGTGCCAGCAGATCGGACAGGGGAATTTACGGGCAGTACTTC. The chain combines TRBV6-2 or TRBV6-3 with TRBJ2-4, with 9 bases that match TRBD1. V lost 6 bases, J lost 13 bases, and 13 bases stayed unmatched. Germline V lookup: CDR1 MNHEY, CDR2 SVGEGT. CDR3 length equals 14 residues.

In this sample, this clonotype turned up many times. V usage is TRBV6-1 and J usage is TRBJ2-7; D gene uncertain. CDR3 length: 12 residues. The V gene lost 2 bases and the J gene lost 4 bases, with 6 bases spanning the gap. Germline assignment: CDR1 MNHNS and CDR2 SASEGT. CDR3 in amino acids: CASSERGYEQYF. Here the CDR3 DNA reads TGTGCCAGCAGTGAACGTGGGTACGAGCAGTACTTC.

The V call is TRBV5-1, the J call TRBJ2-5; 7 nucleotides align to TRBD1. Judging by the DNA end, TRBJ2-7 fits better; the J call may be wrong. The CDR3 is 15 amino acids. In germline, CDR1 is SGHRS, CDR2 YFSETQ. The CDR3 sequence: CASSSFPDRAVEQYF. CDR3 bases: TGCGCCAGCAGCTCGTTTCCTGACAGGGCTGTCGAGCAGTACTTC.

Only a few counts were recorded for this clonotype. J is TRBJ2-1 and V is TRBV4-3; D uncertain. V was trimmed by 0 bases and J by 2 bases, leaving 11 bases between them. The length of the CDR3 is 16 residues. Germline V gene data show CDR1 as LGHNA and CDR2 as YSLEER. In nucleotides, the CDR3 is TGCGCCAGCAGCCAAGATAGGACCCCTCCCTACAATGAGCAGTTCTTC. Amino acids: CASSQDRTPPYNEQFF.

The chain recombines TRBV5-4 with TRBJ2-1; D unresolved. Trimming cost V 4 bases and J 7 bases, with 18 bases left between them. Germline CDR1 is SGHNT and CDR2 is YYREEE (reference sequence). This CDR3 region has 15 residues. As DNA, the CDR3 is TGTGCCAGCAGCCCCCGATACGACCTTAGGAATGAGCAGTTCTTC. Amino acids: CASSPRYDLRNEQFF.

The chain links TRBV11-2 to TRBJ2-7; D possibly corresponds to TRBD1 (6 bases). The CDR3 has 14 amino acids. Germline CDR1 is SGHAT and CDR2 is FQNNGV. The V gene lost 5 bases and the J gene lost 2 bases, with 13 bases spanning the gap. CDR3 in DNA: TGTGCCAGCAGCGTGGGACACGTGGCCTACGAGCAGTACTTC. The encoded protein is CASSVGHVAYEQYF.

This clonotype was seen a handful of times. The V and J genes are TRBV20-1 and TRBJ1-5; 11 bases line up with TRBD1. Germline CDR1 and CDR2: DFQATT and SNEGSKA (reference sequence). CDR3 length equals 14 residues. J was trimmed by 7 bases and V by 6 bases; bases with no gene match: 8. In nucleotides, the CDR3 is TGCAGTGCGGATAGGACAGGGGGCAGACAGCCCCAGCATTTT. It is translated as CSADRTGGRQPQHF.

Only a few counts were recorded for this clonotype. The chain links TRBV6-2 or TRBV6-3 to TRBJ1-6; D remains unclear. CDR1 and CDR2 from the germline V gene are MNHEY and SVGEGT. V shed 3 bases and J shed 8 bases, with 11 bases lying between them. This CDR3 has 14 amino acids. The chain's CDR3 is CASSYSGTYSPLHF. CDR3 coding DNA: TGTGCCAGCAGTTATTCCGGCACATATTCACCCCTCCACTTT.

This clonotype has only one observation. A much larger clone is a single base away; this may be a read error. V and J are TRBV29-1 and TRBJ1-4, with D unresolved. V was shortened by 8 bases and J by 2 bases, with 12 bases between the two germline ends. CDR3 size: 13 residues. Germline CDR1 is SQVTM and CDR2 is ANQGSEA. CDR3 sequence (DNA): TGCAGCTTTCATTCCACGACTAATGAAAAACTGTTTTTT. Protein: CSFHSTTNEKLFF.

The chain couples TRBV6-2 or TRBV6-3 to TRBJ2-7; D is unclear. Trimming took off 8 bases at V and 0 bases at J, with 8 bases between the two ends. There are 12 residues in the CDR3. Germline CDR1 reads MNHEY; CDR2 reads SVGEGT. The CDR3 DNA is TGTGCCAGCGGAGCGCTCTCCTACGAGCAGTACTTC. The encoded protein is CASGALSYEQYF.

The chain recombines TRBV12-3 or TRBV12-4 with TRBJ2-5, with 9 bases that match TRBD1. There are 17 residues in the CDR3. Trimming took 3 bases from V and 5 from J; bases not matched to a gene: 13. CDR3 sequence reads: CASSFYPGQGLMETQYF. In nucleotides, the CDR3 is TGTGCCAGCAGTTTTTATCCGGGACAGGGTTTGATGGAGACCCAGTACTTC.

This clonotype was found many times. The gene calls are TRBV11-2 and TRBJ2-3; TRBD1 matches 10 bases. The CDR3 sequence is 16 residues long. The V gene end was trimmed by 5 bases and the J gene end by 7 bases; junction bases not matched to a gene: 12. Germline CDR1 is SGHAT and CDR2 is FQNNGV. The CDR3 DNA sequence: TGTGCCAGCAGCCGGAGCTTCCGGGACAGGGGACATACGCAGTATTTT. Its protein product is CASSRSFRDRGHTQYF.

There are a few counts of this clonotype. The rearrangement joins TRBV10-3 to TRBJ2-1; D call uncertain. CDR1 is ENHRY and CDR2 is SYGVKD in the germline V gene. The CDR3 totals 16 residues. With 4 bases removed from V and 0 bases from J, the gap between germline ends came to 13 bases. CDR3 bases: TGTGCCATCAGTGCCTCGGACGGTAGCTCCTACAATGAGCAGTTCTTC. This gives the protein CAISASDGSSYNEQFF.

The rearrangement uses TRBV7-2 and TRBJ2-7, with TRBD1 identical over 8 bases. V lost 5 bases and J lost 7; bases outside the gene matches: 10. This CDR3 has 14 residues. Germline V gene data show CDR1 as SGHTA and CDR2 as FQGNSA. The CDR3 nucleotides read TGTGCCAGCAGCGTCGGACAGGGTCCCTCTGAGCAGTACTTC. It specifies CASSVGQGPSEQYF. Complete variable domain (other parts from reference TRBV7-2 and TRBJ2-7): GAGVSQSPSNKVTEKGKDVELRCDPISGHTALYWYRQSLGQGLEFLIYFQGNSAPDKSGLPSDRFSAERTGGSVSTLTIQRTQQEDSAVYLCASSVGQGPSEQYFGPGTRLTVT.

This clonotype was seen a few times. The V call is TRBV13, the J call TRBJ2-1; a weak D match, TRBD2 (6 bases). CDR1 and CDR2 from the germline V gene are PRHDT and FYEKMQ (reference sequence). V was shortened by 4 bases and J by 10 bases, with 14 bases between the two germline ends. This CDR3 comprises 13 residues. CDR3 sequence: CASSSLPRGEQFF. The CDR3 DNA reads as TGTGCCAGCAGCTCCCTACCCCGGGGGGAGCAGTTCTTC.

This clonotype was seen just once. The chain has TRBV6-2 or TRBV6-3 and TRBJ1-6, with D perhaps TRBD1 (5 bases). The CDR3 extends over 15 amino acids. V lost 6 bases and J 6 bases, leaving 15 bases between the germline ends. The germline V gene has CDR1 MNHEY and CDR2 SVGEGT. In DNA form, the CDR3 reads TGTGCCAGCAGCTCGGGACGTGGTCGTAATTCACCCCTCCACTTT. Its translation is CASSSGRGRNSPLHF.

The sample holds a few counts of this clonotype. The chain links TRBV28 to TRBJ1-1; D is perhaps TRBD1 (5 bases). CDR3 length: 17 amino acids. V lost 7 bases to trimming and J lost 0 bases, with 21 bases between them. Per the germline V gene, CDR1 is MDHEN and CDR2 is SYDVKM. DNA for the CDR3: TGTGCCAGCACTCACTACCGGGACCCCTATCTGAACACTGAAGCTTTCTTT. Protein product: CASTHYRDPYLNTEAFF.

This clonotype appeared a few times. The rearrangement links TRBV7-8 to TRBJ2-5, with D possibly TRBD2 on 6 matching bases. Trimming left V 1 base short and J 13 bases short, with 13 bases between. The V gene's germline CDR1 is SGHVS and CDR2 FQNEAQ. This CDR3 has 12 residues. CDR3: CASSLDEGLGYF. In DNA form, the CDR3 reads TGTGCCAGCAGCTTAGATGAGGGACTGGGGTACTTC.

This chain links TRBV20-1 with TRBJ2-4; D remains ambiguous. The J call may not be correct, given that the DNA end is closer to TRBJ2-7. This CDR3 comprises 14 residues. CDR1 and CDR2 from the germline V gene are DFQATT and SNEGSKA (reference sequence). Written as DNA, the CDR3 is TGCAGTGCTAGAGATGCTGCTGGCACCTACGAGCAGTACTTC. Translation gives CSARDAAGTYEQYF.

The V gene is TRBV5-1, the J gene TRBJ1-4; 8 bases line up with TRBD1. The CDR3 is made up of 18 amino acids. The V and J ends lost 0 bases and 0 bases, in that order; junction bases with no gene match: 7. The germline V gene encodes CDR1 SGHRS and CDR2 YFSETQ. CDR3 DNA: TGCGCCAGCAGCTTGGGCCGGGACAGGTTCGCAACTAATGAAAAACTGTTTTTT. Protein sequence: CASSLGRDRFATNEKLFF. Variable domain in full (rest from reference TRBV5-1 and TRBJ1-4): KAGVTQTPRYLIKTRGQQVTLSCSPISGHRSVSWYQQTPGQGLQFLFEYFSETQRNKGNFPGRFSGRQFSNSRSEMNVSTLELGDSALYLCASSLGRDRFATNEKLFFGSGTQLSVL.